Each of the 28 T cell receptor beta chains below was sequenced from the same sample in a study of cytomegalovirus exposure and HLA in healthy donors. PCR used 60 Vbeta primers and 13 Jbeta primers. Clones were sequenced by immunoSEQ multiplex PCR, and TCRdb holds only the in-frame ones, with some missing. Its listing shows some 120,000 clones. The source material was PBMCs. Receptors were obtained from a man under 40 in good health and CMV-seronegative.

The chain carries TRBV15 and TRBJ1-1, with D hard to call. V was trimmed by 8 bases and J by 6 bases, leaving 16 bases between them. This CDR3 comprises 13 residues. CDR1 is LNHNV, CDR2 YYDKDF, per germline (reference sequence). CDR3 protein: CATASRVAPEAFF. CDR3 bases: TGTGCCACCGCGTCGAGGGTGGCCCCTGAAGCTTTCTTT.

The chain is built from TRBV9 and TRBJ2-1, with D possibly being TRBD2 (7 bases). CDR1 and CDR2 (germline): SGDLS, YYNGEE. CDR3 size: 15 residues. V lost 4 bases to trimming and J lost 4 bases, with 15 bases between them. The CDR3 nucleotides read TGTGCCAGCAGCCCTGGGGGGGGCGGGTACAATGAGCAGTTCTTC. This gives the protein CASSPGGGGYNEQFF.

V and J are TRBV2 and TRBJ1-4; D gene uncertain. The CDR3 sequence is 12 residues long. V gave up 4 bases and J gave up 8 bases, with 8 bases separating them. Germline CDR1 is SNHLY and CDR2 is FYNNEI. The DNA of the CDR3 is TGTGCCAGCAGTGGAGGGCGCGAAAAACTGTTTTTT. It specifies CASSGGREKLFF.

The chain is built from TRBV18 and TRBJ1-1, with D unclear. This CDR3 is 14 amino acids long. Per the germline V gene, CDR1 is KGHSH and CDR2 is LQKENI. V shed 2 bases and J shed 0 bases, with 7 bases lying between them. The CDR3 region has the DNA TGTGCCAGCTCACCATCACTTATGAACACTGAAGCTTTCTTT. Protein sequence: CASSPSLMNTEAFF. The complete variable domain, with remaining parts taken from reference TRBV18 and TRBJ1-1, reads NAGVMQNPRHLVRRRGQEARLRCSPMKGHSHVYWYRQLPEEGLKFMVYLQKENIIDESGMPKERFSAEFPKEGPSILRIQQVVRGDSAAYFCASSPSLMNTEAFFGQGTRLTVV.

V and J are TRBV2 and TRBJ1-5; D perhaps matches TRBD1 (5 bases). The CDR3 has 15 residues. CDR1 and CDR2 (germline): SNHLY, FYNNEI. V was shortened by 4 bases and J by 4 bases, with 14 bases between the two germline ends. CDR3 in DNA: TGTGCCAGCAGTGGGTCAGGGTACGGTAATCAGCCCCAGCATTTT. Amino acid sequence: CASSGSGYGNQPQHF.

This chain connects TRBV7-2 to TRBJ2-2; TRBD2 agrees at 10 bases. The trim removed 4 bases at V and 1 base at J, leaving 3 bases unmatched. From germline, CDR1 is SGHTA and CDR2 FQGNSA. This CDR3 spans 16 amino acids. The CDR3 region is CASSSQRGGNTGELFF. CDR3 coding DNA: TGTGCCAGCAGCTCCCAGCGGGGGGGGAACACCGGGGAGCTGTTTTTT.

The chain has TRBV5-1 and TRBJ2-3; D remains ambiguous. This CDR3 spans 14 amino acids. Between the trimmed V and J ends, which lost 4 bases and 1 base, there was a span of 10 bases. Germline V gives CDR1 SGHRS, CDR2 YFSETQ. CDR3 sequence reads: CASSILGGTDTQYF. The CDR3 DNA sequence: TGCGCCAGCAGCATACTCGGAGGCACAGATACGCAGTATTTT.

V gene TRBV10-3 combines with J gene TRBJ2-7, with 10 bases matching TRBD1. The CDR3 runs to 14 residues. Germline V CDR1 and CDR2: ENHRY, SYGVKD. Trimming at V came to 5 bases and at J to 1 base, leaving 2 bases not matched to a gene. CDR3 sequence reads: CAISWDRGSYEQYF. The CDR3 coding sequence is TGTGCCATCAGTTGGGACAGGGGATCCTACGAGCAGTACTTC.

V gene TRBV30 combines with J gene TRBJ2-7, with 8 bases lining up with TRBD1. Per germline, CDR1 GTSNPN and CDR2 SVGIG (reference sequence). CDR3 length: 12 residues. Unmatched junction bases numbered 0, after V lost 0 bases and J lost 5 bases. The CDR3 DNA is TGTGCCTGGAGTGTACAGGGGGACGAGCAGTACTTC. Encoded protein: CAWSVQGDEQYF.

This chain uses TRBV7-9 with TRBJ2-3, with D possibly TRBD2 on 6 matching bases. V lost 0 bases and J lost 1, with 14 bases in between. The V gene's germline CDR1 is SEHNR and CDR2 FQNEAQ (reference sequence). The CDR3 totals 17 residues. CDR3 nucleotides: TGTGCCAGCAGCTTAGCCCTTAGCGGAGGGGGCACAGATACGCAGTATTTT. Protein sequence: CASSLALSGGGTDTQYF.

V usage is TRBV7-7 and J usage is TRBJ2-7; 11 bases match TRBD2. The germline V gene encodes CDR1 SSHAT and CDR2 FNYEAQ (reference sequence). With V trimmed by 2 bases and J by 1 base, 1 base remained unmatched. The CDR3 extends over 15 amino acids. CDR3 coding DNA: TGTGCCAGCAGCTTACTAGCGGGGGGATCCTACGAGCAGTACTTC. Translating it yields CASSLLAGGSYEQYF.

V is TRBV19 and J is TRBJ1-1, with D unclear. CDR3 length: 13 amino acids. Trimming pared 7 bases from V and 4 bases from J, leaving 13 bases between. Germline values: CDR1 LNHDA, CDR2 SQIVND (reference sequence). CDR3 sequence (DNA): TGTGCCAGTACGACCCTAGGGAGCACTGAAGCTTTCTTT. Its translation: CASTTLGSTEAFF.

This sequence joins TRBV6-1 and TRBJ2-7; 8 positions agree with TRBD1. CDR3 size: 15 residues. In germline, CDR1 is MNHNS, CDR2 SASEGT. V dropped 5 bases and J dropped 4; count of bases not matched to a gene: 10. The CDR3 region has the DNA TGTGCCAGCAGTCCTTGGACAGGGATGATTTACGAGCAGTACTTC. As protein: CASSPWTGMIYEQYF.

This chain uses TRBV6-5 with TRBJ2-5; D is possibly TRBD1 (5 bases). The J call may not be correct, given that the DNA end is closer to TRBJ2-7. Per the germline V gene, CDR1 is MNHEY and CDR2 is SVGAGI. This CDR3 contains 12 residues. DNA for the CDR3: TGTGCCAGCAGCCCCCAGGGCCACGAGCAGTACTTC. This encodes CASSPQGHEQYF.

The genes are TRBV18 and TRBJ1-2, with no clear D. V was cut by 6 bases and J by 4 bases, with 18 bases left in between. There are 15 residues in the CDR3. Germline CDR1 is KGHSH and CDR2 is LQKENI. The CDR3 here is CASSSSSSISYGYTF. CDR3 sequence (DNA): TGTGCCAGCTCCTCCTCGTCGAGCATTTCCTATGGCTACACCTTC.

The CDR3 protein is CASSGSRGNYGYTF. The CDR3 DNA sequence: TGTGCCAGCAGTGGTTCCAGGGGGAACTATGGCTACACCTTC. The V gene is TRBV6-4, the J gene TRBJ1-2; 7 positions agree with TRBD1. The CDR3 covers 14 residues. After removal of 4 bases from V and 2 bases from J, the junction contained 4 bases not matched to a gene. Germline V CDR1 and CDR2: MRHNA, SNTAGT.

The chain employs TRBV6-4 and TRBJ2-1; D remains ambiguous. CDR3 length equals 14 residues. The V gene lost 6 bases and the J gene lost 0 bases, with 9 bases spanning the gap. The V gene's germline CDR1 is MRHNA and CDR2 SNTAGT. The CDR3 DNA follows: TGTGCCAGCAGCCCCCTCGGCTCCTACAATGAGCAGTTCTTC. It yields the protein CASSPLGSYNEQFF.

The V call is TRBV27, the J call TRBJ1-5, with no clear D. Trimming took 8 bases from V and 2 from J, leaving 25 bases between them. Germline assignment: CDR1 MNHEY and CDR2 SMNVEV (reference sequence). The CDR3 extends over 18 amino acids. CDR3 nucleotide sequence: TGTGCCAGCGCGGCGGACTTTAGAGAAATTTATGGCAATCAGCCCCAGCATTTT. Its protein product is CASAADFREIYGNQPQHF.

The chain carries TRBV7-9 and TRBJ2-7; D ambiguous. Deletions cut 5 bases from V and 6 bases from J, with 5 bases between. Germline assignment: CDR1 SEHNR and CDR2 FQNEAQ (reference sequence). CDR3 length: 10 amino acids. The CDR3 protein is CASSNREQYF. The CDR3 DNA sequence: TGTGCCAGCAGCAATCGCGAGCAGTACTTC.

The V call is TRBV18, the J call TRBJ2-5, with D uncertain. Trimming removed 2 bases from V and 1 base from J, with 8 bases in between. The CDR3 loop spans 14 amino acids. CDR1 and CDR2 (germline): KGHSH, LQKENI. DNA of the CDR3: TGTGCCAGCTCACCATATAACAGCCAAGAGACCCAGTACTTC. Translation gives CASSPYNSQETQYF.

The chain links TRBV6-6 to TRBJ2-2; 8 positions match TRBD2. The germline CDR1 and CDR2 sequences are MNHNY and SVGAGI (reference sequence). V shed 8 bases and J 3 bases; nucleotides not matched to a gene: 5. CDR3 size: 14 residues. CDR3 region: CASRSSGHTGELFF. DNA for the CDR3: TGTGCCAGCCGGTCTAGCGGGCACACCGGGGAGCTGTTTTTT.

This chain uses TRBV18 with TRBJ1-1; D possibly corresponds to TRBD1 (6 bases). V shed 4 bases and J shed 6 bases, with 12 bases lying between them. The CDR3 has 13 residues. Germline V gene lookup returns CDR1 KGHSH and CDR2 LQKENI. CDR3 bases: TGTGCCAGCTCACTCAAAGAGGGGGCTGAAGCTTTCTTT. Translating gives CASSLKEGAEAFF.

The chain carries TRBV4-1 and TRBJ1-5; TRBD1 agrees at 7 bases. Germline V gene lookup returns CDR1 MGHRA and CDR2 YSYEKL. The CDR3 totals 17 residues. V gave up 3 bases and J gave up 2 bases; unmatched junction bases: 10. CDR3 residues: CASSQAPGGSGNQPQHF. For the CDR3, the DNA is TGCGCCAGCAGCCAGGCCCCAGGGGGTTCGGGCAATCAGCCCCAGCATTTT.

The chain employs TRBV2 and TRBJ2-5, with TRBD1 identical over 10 bases. The V gene's germline CDR1 is SNHLY and CDR2 FYNNEI. Germline trimming cut 8 bases from V and 3 bases from J; bases unmatched to any gene: 6. This CDR3 region has 14 residues. In nucleotides, the CDR3 is TGTGCCAGCCACTGGGACAGGGGAGAAGAGACCCAGTACTTC. Translated, it gives CASHWDRGEETQYF.

This rearrangement joins TRBV19 to TRBJ2-6; D call uncertain. The V and J ends lost 7 bases and 7 bases respectively, with 17 bases between them. The germline CDR1 and CDR2 sequences are LNHDA and SQIVND (reference sequence). The CDR3 has 15 residues. The DNA of the CDR3 is TGTGCCAGTATGAGGTCCAGTACACTTGCCAACGTCCTGACTTTC. As protein: CASMRSSTLANVLTF.

This chain connects TRBV6-5 to TRBJ2-1, with D perhaps matching TRBD1 (5 bases). In germline, CDR1 is MNHEY, CDR2 SVGAGI. The CDR3 spans 15 residues. V shed 4 bases and J shed 7 bases, with 17 bases lying between them. Written as DNA, the CDR3 is TGTGCCAGCAGTTCCCGGCCAGGGTTGAAGAATGAGCAGTTCTTC. The encoded protein is CASSSRPGLKNEQFF.

The chain uses TRBV7-2 and TRBJ1-5; a possible D gene is TRBD1 (5 bases). The germline V and J ends were trimmed by 6 bases and 1 base, with 16 bases remaining between them. The germline CDR1 and CDR2 sequences are SGHTA and FQGNSA. This CDR3 comprises 16 residues. CDR3 sequence reads: CASSSYGGGSNQPQHF. The DNA of the CDR3 is TGTGCCAGCAGTTCATACGGCGGGGGAAGCAATCAGCCCCAGCATTTT.

The chain couples TRBV5-1 to TRBJ2-5; 9 bases map to TRBD1. The CDR3 length is 13 residues. V lost 4 bases and J lost 4; bases outside the gene matches: 2. Germline assignment: CDR1 SGHRS and CDR2 YFSETQ. CDR3 DNA: TGCGCCAGCAGCCCGACAGGGGGAGAGACCCAGTACTTC. Translation gives CASSPTGGETQYF.